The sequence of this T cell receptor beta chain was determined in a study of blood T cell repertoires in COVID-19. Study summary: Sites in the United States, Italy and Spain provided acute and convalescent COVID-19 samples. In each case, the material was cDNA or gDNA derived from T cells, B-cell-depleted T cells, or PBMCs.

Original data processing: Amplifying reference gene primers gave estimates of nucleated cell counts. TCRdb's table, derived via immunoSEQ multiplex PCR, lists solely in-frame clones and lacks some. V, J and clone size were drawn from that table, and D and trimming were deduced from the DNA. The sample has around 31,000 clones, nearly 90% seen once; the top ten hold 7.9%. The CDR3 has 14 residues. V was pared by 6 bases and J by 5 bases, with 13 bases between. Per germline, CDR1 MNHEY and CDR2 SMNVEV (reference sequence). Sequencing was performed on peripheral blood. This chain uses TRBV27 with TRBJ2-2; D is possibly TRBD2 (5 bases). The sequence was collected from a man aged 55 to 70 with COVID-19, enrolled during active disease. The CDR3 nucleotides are TGTGCCAGCAGCTCTTGGGAGAGAACCGGGGAGCTGTTTTTT. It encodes CASSSWERTGELFF.